The clone carrying this T cell receptor (beta chain) appeared many times. As yet, its antigen is unknown. There are 15 residues in the CDR3. CDR1 and CDR2 from the germline V gene are DFQATT and SNEGSKA (reference sequence). Trimming left V 0 bases short and J 3 bases short, with 15 bases between. This specimen belongs to a study of T cells after yellow fever vaccination. General observations from the study: Reappearance after the booster was observed for most primary-vaccination clones (roughly 97% CD4, just over 85% CD8).

The TCR cDNA carried a universal primer site and UMIs from 5'RACE template switching. MiXCR, applied by TCRdb to the 5' RACE reads, yields one record per CDR3 protein. The table lists about 150,000 distinct CDR3 sequences, less than 8.5% of them singletons. The TCR comes from a man under 40 who received the YFV17D yellow fever vaccine. The V call is TRBV20-1, the J call TRBJ2-7; tentative D call: TRBD1 (7 bases). Source: CD4+ T cells sorted from PBMCs, taken 10 days after the yellow fever booster vaccination. CDR3 sequence: CSAREDQGGRYEQYF. For the CDR3, the DNA is TGCAGTGCTAGAGAGGACCAGGGGGGTCGCTACGAGCAGTACTTC.